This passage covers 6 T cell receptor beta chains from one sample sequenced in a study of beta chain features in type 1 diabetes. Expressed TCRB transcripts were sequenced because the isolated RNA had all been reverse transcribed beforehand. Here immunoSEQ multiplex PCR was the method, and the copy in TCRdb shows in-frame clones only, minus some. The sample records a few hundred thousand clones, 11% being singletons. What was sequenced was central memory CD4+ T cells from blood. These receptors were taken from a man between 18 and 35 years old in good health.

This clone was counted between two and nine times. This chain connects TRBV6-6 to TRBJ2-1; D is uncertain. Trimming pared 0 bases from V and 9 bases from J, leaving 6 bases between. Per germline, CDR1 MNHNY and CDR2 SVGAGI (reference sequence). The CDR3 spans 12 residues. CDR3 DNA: TGTGCCAGCAGTTACTCGAAGGCTGAGCAGTTCTTC. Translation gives CASSYSKAEQFF.

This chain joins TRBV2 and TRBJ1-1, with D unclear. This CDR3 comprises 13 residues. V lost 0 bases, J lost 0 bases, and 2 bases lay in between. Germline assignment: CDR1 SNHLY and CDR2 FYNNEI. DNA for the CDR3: TGTGCCAGCAGTGAAGCTATGAACACTGAAGCTTTCTTT. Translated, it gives CASSEAMNTEAFF.

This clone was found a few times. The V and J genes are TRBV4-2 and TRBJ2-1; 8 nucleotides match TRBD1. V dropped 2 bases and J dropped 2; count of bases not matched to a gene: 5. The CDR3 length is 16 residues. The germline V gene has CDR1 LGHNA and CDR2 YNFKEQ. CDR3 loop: CASSQRDRFPYNEQFF. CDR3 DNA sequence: TGTGCCAGCAGCCAACGGGACAGGTTCCCCTACAATGAGCAGTTCTTC.

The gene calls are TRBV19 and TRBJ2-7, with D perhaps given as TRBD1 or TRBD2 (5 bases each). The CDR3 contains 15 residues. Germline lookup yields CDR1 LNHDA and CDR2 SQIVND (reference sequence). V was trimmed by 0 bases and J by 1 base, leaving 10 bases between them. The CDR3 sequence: CASSIEGTESYEQYF. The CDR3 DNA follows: TGTGCCAGTAGTATAGAGGGGACCGAGTCCTACGAGCAGTACTTC.

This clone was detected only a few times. The CDR3 loop is CARGIRDRGRDTQYF. The DNA for the CDR3 is TGTGCCAGAGGGATCCGGGACAGGGGGCGAGATACGCAGTATTTT. The chain is built from TRBV2 and TRBJ2-3, with 12 bases lining up with TRBD1. Germline values: CDR1 SNHLY, CDR2 FYNNEI. With V trimmed by 9 bases and J by 5 bases, 9 bases remained unmatched. This CDR3 comprises 15 residues.

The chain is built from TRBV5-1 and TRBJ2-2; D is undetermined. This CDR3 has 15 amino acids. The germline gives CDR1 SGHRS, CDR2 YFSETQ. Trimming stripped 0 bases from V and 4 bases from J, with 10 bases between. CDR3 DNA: TGCGCCAGCAGCTTGGCGGTCGTCGGCACCGGGGAGCTGTTTTTT. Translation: CASSLAVVGTGELFF.